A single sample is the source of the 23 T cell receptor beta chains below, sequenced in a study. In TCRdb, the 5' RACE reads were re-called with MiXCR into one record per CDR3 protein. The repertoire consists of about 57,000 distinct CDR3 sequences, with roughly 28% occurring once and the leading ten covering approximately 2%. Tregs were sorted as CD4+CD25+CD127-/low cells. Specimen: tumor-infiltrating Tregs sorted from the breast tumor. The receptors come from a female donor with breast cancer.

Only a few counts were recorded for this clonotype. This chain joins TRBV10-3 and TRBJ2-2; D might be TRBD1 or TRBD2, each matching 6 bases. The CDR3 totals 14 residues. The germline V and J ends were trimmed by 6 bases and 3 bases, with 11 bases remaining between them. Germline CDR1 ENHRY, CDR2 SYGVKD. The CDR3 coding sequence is TGTGCCATCAGGGGGGGCAGGGACACCGGGGAGCTGTTTTTT. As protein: CAIRGGRDTGELFF.

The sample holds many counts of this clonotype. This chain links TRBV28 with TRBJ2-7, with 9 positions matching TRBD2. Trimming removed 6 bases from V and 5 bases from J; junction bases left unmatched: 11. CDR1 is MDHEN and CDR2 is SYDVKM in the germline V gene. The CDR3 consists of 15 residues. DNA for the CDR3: TGTGCCAGCAGCCCAACGTTGGTAGCGGGAGACGAGCAGTACTTC. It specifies CASSPTLVAGDEQYF.

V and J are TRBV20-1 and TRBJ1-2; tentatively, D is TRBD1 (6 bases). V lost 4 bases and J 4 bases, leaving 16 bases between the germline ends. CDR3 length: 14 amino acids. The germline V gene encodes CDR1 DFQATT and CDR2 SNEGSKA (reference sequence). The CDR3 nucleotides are TGCAGTGCTATTTCCACAGGGTCTGGCTATGGCTACACCTTC. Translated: CSAISTGSGYGYTF.

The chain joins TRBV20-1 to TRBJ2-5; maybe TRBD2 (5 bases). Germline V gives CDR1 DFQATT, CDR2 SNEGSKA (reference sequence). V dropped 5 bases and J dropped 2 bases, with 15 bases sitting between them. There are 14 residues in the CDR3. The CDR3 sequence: CSAGRTGNQETQYF. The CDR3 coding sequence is TGCAGTGCTGGCAGGACGGGGAATCAAGAGACCCAGTACTTC.

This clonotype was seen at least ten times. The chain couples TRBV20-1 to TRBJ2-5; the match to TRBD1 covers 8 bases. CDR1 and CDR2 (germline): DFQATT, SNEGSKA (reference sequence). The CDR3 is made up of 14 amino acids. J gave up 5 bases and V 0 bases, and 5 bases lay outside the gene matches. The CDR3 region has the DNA TGCAGTGCTAGAGACCAGGGGGCGTCGGAGACCCAGTACTTC. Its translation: CSARDQGASETQYF.

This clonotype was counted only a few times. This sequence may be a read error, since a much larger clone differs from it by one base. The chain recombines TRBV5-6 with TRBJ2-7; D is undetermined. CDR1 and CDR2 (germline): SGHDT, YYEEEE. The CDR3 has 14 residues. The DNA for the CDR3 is TGTGCCGGCAGCTTACGATCGCGGAGTTACGAGCAGTACTTC. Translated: CAGSLRSRSYEQYF. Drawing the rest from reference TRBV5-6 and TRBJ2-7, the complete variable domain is DAGVTQSPTHLIKTRGQQVTLRCSPKSGHDTVSWYQQALGQGPQFIFQYYEEEERQRGNFPDRFSGHQFPNYSSELNVNALLLGDSALYLCAGSLRSRSYEQYFGPGTRLTVT.

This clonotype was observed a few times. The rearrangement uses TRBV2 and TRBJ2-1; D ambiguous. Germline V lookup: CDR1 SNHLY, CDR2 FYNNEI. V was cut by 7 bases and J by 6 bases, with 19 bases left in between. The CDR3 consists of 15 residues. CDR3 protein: CASTKNEIGSNEQFF. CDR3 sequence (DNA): TGTGCCAGCACAAAGAACGAGATAGGAAGCAATGAGCAGTTCTTC. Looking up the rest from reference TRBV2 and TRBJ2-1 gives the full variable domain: EPEVTQTPSHQVTQMGQEVILRCVPISNHLYFYWYRQILGQKVEFLVSFYNNEISEKSEIFDDQFSVERPDGSNFTLKIRSTKLEDSAMYFCASTKNEIGSNEQFFGPGTRLTVL.

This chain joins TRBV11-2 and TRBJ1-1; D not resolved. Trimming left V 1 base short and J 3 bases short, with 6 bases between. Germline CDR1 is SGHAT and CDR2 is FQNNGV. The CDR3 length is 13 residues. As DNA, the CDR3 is TGTGCCAGCAGCTTAGTCCCGGACACTGAAGCTTTCTTT. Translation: CASSLVPDTEAFF.

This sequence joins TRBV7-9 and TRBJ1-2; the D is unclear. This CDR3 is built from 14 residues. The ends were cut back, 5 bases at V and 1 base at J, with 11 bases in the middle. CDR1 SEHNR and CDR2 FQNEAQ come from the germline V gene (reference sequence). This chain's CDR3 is CASSTDTFNYGYTF. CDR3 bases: TGTGCCAGCAGCACTGACACCTTTAACTATGGCTACACCTTC.

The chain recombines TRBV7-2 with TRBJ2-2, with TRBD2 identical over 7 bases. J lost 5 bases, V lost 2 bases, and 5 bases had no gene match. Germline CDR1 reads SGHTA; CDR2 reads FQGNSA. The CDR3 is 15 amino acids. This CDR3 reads CASSLFASGTGELFF. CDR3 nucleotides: TGTGCCAGCAGCTTATTTGCTAGCGGAACCGGGGAGCTGTTTTTT.

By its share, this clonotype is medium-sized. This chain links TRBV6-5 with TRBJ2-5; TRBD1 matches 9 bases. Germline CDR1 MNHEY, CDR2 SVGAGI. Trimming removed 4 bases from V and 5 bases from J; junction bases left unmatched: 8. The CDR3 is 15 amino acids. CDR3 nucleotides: TGTGCCAGCAGTTCCTACAGGGGGCCATGGGAGACCCAGTACTTC. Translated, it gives CASSSYRGPWETQYF.

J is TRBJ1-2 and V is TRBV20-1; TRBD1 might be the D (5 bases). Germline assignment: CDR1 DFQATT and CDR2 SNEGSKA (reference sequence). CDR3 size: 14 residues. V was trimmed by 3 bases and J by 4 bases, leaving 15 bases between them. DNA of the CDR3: TGCAGTGCTAGGTCGGGGGAAAGGTTCTATGGCTACACCTTC. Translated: CSARSGERFYGYTF.

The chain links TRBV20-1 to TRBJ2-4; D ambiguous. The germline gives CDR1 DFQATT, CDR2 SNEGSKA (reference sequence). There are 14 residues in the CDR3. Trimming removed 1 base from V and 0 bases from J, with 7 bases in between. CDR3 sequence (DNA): TGCAGTGCTAGAGGTCCACTAGCCAAAAACATTCAGTACTTC. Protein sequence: CSARGPLAKNIQYF.

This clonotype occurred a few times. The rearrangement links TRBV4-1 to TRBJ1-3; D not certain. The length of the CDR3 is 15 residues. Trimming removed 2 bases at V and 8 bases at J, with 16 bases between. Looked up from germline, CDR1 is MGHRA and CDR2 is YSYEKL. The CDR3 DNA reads TGCGCCAGCAGCCAAACAAGACGGTGGATAGACACCATATATTTT. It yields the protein CASSQTRRWIDTIYF.

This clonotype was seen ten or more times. The CDR3 loop reads CASSVDHSSYEQYF. DNA for the CDR3: TGTGCCAGCAGCGTAGACCACAGTTCCTACGAGCAGTACTTC. V and J are TRBV9 and TRBJ2-7; D remains ambiguous. V was trimmed by 0 bases and J by 1 base, leaving 8 bases between them. Per the germline V gene, CDR1 is SGDLS and CDR2 is YYNGEE. The CDR3 covers 14 residues.

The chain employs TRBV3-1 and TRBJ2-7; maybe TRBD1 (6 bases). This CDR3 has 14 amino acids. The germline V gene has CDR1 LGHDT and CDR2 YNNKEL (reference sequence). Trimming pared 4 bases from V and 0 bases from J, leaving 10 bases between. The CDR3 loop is CASSPGQSSYEQYF. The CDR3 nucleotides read TGTGCCAGCAGCCCTGGACAGAGCTCCTACGAGCAGTACTTC.

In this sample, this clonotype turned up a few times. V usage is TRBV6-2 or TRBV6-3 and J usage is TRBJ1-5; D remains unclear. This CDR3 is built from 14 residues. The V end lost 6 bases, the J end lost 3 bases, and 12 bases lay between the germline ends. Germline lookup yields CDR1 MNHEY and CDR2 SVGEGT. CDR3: CASRMSAFNQPQHF. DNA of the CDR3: TGTGCCAGCAGGATGTCAGCCTTCAATCAGCCCCAGCATTTT.

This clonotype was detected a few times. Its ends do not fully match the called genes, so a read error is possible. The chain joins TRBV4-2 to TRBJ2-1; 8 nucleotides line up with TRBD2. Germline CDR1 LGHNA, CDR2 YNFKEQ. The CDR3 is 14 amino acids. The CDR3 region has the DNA TGCGCCAGCAGCCAGGGACTAGATCAGCGAGAGCAGTTCTTC. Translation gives CASSQGLDQREQFF.

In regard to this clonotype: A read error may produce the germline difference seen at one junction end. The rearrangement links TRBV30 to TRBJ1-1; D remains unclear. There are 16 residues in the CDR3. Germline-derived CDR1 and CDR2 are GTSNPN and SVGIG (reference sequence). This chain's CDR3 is CAWSDPGERPNTEAFF. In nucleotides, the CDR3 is TGTGCCTGGAGTGACCCCGGGGAGAGGCCGAACACTGAAGCTTTCTTC.

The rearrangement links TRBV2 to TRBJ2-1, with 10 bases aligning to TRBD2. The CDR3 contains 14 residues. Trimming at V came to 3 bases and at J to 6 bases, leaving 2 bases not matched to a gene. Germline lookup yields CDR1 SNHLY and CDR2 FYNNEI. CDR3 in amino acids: CASSERTSGNEQFF. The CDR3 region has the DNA TGTGCCAGCAGTGAGAGGACTAGCGGCAATGAGCAGTTCTTC.

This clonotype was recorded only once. The CDR3 here is CASSRSTSSYEQYF. The CDR3 DNA is TGTGCCAGCTCTCGCTCGACTAGCTCCTACGAGCAGTACTTC. The chain joins TRBV18 to TRBJ2-7; possible D gene TRBD2, 6 bases. Germline V gives CDR1 KGHSH, CDR2 LQKENI. This CDR3 has 14 amino acids. V lost 6 bases and J lost 0, with 12 bases in between.

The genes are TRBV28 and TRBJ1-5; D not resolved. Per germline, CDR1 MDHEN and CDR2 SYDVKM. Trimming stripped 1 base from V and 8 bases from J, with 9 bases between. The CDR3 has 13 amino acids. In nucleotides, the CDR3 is TGTGCCAGCAGTTTATCAGGCTTTGAGCCCCAGCATTTT. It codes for CASSLSGFEPQHF.

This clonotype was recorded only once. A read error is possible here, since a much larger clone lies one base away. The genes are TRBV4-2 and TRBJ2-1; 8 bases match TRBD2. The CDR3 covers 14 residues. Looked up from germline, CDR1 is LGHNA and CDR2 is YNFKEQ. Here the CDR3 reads CTSSRSGDYNEQFF. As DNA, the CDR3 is TGTACCAGCAGCCGTAGCGGGGACTACAATGAGCAGTTCTTC.